This is a list of T cell receptor beta chains from one sample in a study of blood T cell repertoires in COVID-19. Here immunoSEQ multiplex PCR was the method, and the copy in TCRdb shows in-frame clones only, minus some. The data hold 300,000 to 400,000 clones, with roughly 90% observed a single time. The sequencing input was peripheral blood. These receptors were collected from a woman in her thirties with COVID-19, enrolled during active disease. The CDR3 runs from the conserved cysteine through the conserved F or W. A D gene is named only where the DNA matches it firmly. Clone size is stated in some rows and not others, as once, few, many or a class when expanded.

V gene	clone size	D gene	J gene	CDR3 protein	CDR3 DNA
TRBV10-3	NA	NA	TRBJ1-1	CAISGPFQGKIEAFF	TGTGCCATCAGTGGTCCTTTCCAGGGGAAAATTGAAGCTTTCTTT
TRBV11-3	once	NA	TRBJ2-3	CASSPEAALSTTSTDTQYF	TGTGCCAGCAGCCCTGAGGCGGCACTCTCCACAACTAGCACAGATACGCAGTATTTT
TRBV11-2	NA	NA	TRBJ2-3	CASSWNRDTQYF	TGTGCCAGCAGCTGGAACAGAGATACGCAGTATTTT
TRBV7-7	NA	NA	TRBJ1-4	CASSLGEGEKLFF	TGTGCTAGCAGCTTAGGGGAGGGTGAAAAACTGTTTTTT
TRBV5-6	NA	TRBD2	TRBJ2-1	CASSLAGGGASREQFF	TGTGCCAGCAGCTTGGCCGGCGGGGGGGCGTCGAGGGAGCAGTTCTTC
TRBV4-2	NA	TRBD1	TRBJ1-4	CASSQRGQGYKLFF	TGTGCCAGCAGCCAAAGGGGGCAGGGATATAAACTGTTTTTT
TRBV27	NA	TRBD1	TRBJ1-2	CASSPGTGRYGYTF	TGTGCCAGCAGCCCAGGGACAGGTCGCTATGGCTACACCTTC
TRBV7-2	NA	NA	TRBJ2-3	CASSLSGFGADTQYF	TGTGCCAGCAGCTTATCGGGGTTTGGGGCAGATACGCAGTATTTT
TRBV4-1	NA	TRBD1	TRBJ2-7	CASSQVRRGLSYEQYF	TGCGCCAGCAGCCAAGTCCGCAGGGGGCTCTCCTACGAGCAGTACTTC
TRBV6-5	NA	TRBD1	TRBJ1-4	CASSRGQTNEKLFF	TGTGCCAGCAGTCGGGGACAGACTAATGAAAAACTGTTTTTT
TRBV2	NA	TRBD1	TRBJ2-7	CASNPPGTGVREQYF	TGTGCCAGCAATCCACCCGGGACAGGGGTGAGGGAGCAGTACTTC
TRBV7-9	once	NA	TRBJ2-7	CASSEVDRTSYEQYF	TGTGCCAGCAGCGAAGTAGACAGGACCTCCTACGAGCAGTACTTC
TRBV16	NA	NA	TRBJ2-1	CASSQGVHSYNEQFF	TGTGCCAGCAGCCAAGGAGTCCACTCCTACAATGAGCAGTTCTTC
TRBV11-2	NA	NA	TRBJ1-2	CASSSYREGYTF	TGTGCCAGCAGCTCCTACAGGGAGGGCTACACCTTC
TRBV25-1	few	NA	TRBJ2-1	CASSEYKENEQFF	TGTGCCAGCAGTGAATATAAGGAGAATGAGCAGTTCTTC
TRBV20-1	NA	NA	TRBJ1-2	CSAWGGYGYTF	TGCAGTGCTTGGGGAGGGTATGGCTACACCTTC
TRBV6-2/TRBV6-3	NA	TRBD1	TRBJ2-3	CASSSGQGARDTQYF	TGTGCCAGCAGTTCGGGACAGGGGGCGAGGGATACGCAGTATTTT
TRBV27	NA	TRBD1	TRBJ1-2	CASSLTGGEWYGYTF	TGTGCCAGCAGTTTAACAGGGGGCGAATGGTATGGCTACACCTTC
TRBV15	NA	TRBD1	TRBJ2-5	CATSRQENRGRQETQYF	TGTGCCACCAGCAGACAGGAAAACAGGGGGAGGCAAGAGACCCAGTACTTC
TRBV7-9	NA	TRBD1	TRBJ2-1	CASSRGQGAWNEQFF	TGTGCCAGCAGCAGAGGACAGGGGGCCTGGAATGAGCAGTTCTTC
TRBV6-6	NA	NA	TRBJ1-6	CASSYSTPRNSPLHF	TGTGCCAGCAGTTACTCCACCCCGAGGAATTCACCCCTCCACTTT
TRBV27	NA	NA	TRBJ1-2	CASSLSGTIYGYTF	TGTGCCAGCAGTTTAAGCGGGACTATCTATGGCTACACCTTC
TRBV14	NA	TRBD1	TRBJ2-1	CASSPGQGAPRFF	TGTGCCAGCAGCCCTGGACAGGGGGCCCCCCGGTTCTTC
TRBV4-3	NA	TRBD1	TRBJ1-6	CASSRQGFRQGASNSPLHF	TGCGCCAGCAGCCGCCAAGGGTTTCGACAGGGGGCTTCGAATTCACCCCTCCACTTT
TRBV7-9	NA	TRBD1	TRBJ2-1	CASSHDRVGYNEQFF	TGTGCCAGCAGCCACGACAGGGTCGGGTACAATGAGCAGTTCTTC
TRBV5-4	NA	NA	TRBJ2-5	CASSFLGPQETQYF	TGTGCCAGCAGCTTTTTGGGGCCACAAGAGACCCAGTACTTC
TRBV9	NA	TRBD2	TRBJ2-5	CASSVSGGAFETQYF	TGTGCCAGCAGCGTTAGCGGGGGGGCCTTTGAGACCCAGTACTTC
TRBV6-2/TRBV6-3	NA	NA	TRBJ1-5	CASSYSGGGVGNQPQHF	TGTGCCAGCAGTTACTCGGGAGGGGGTGTGGGCAATCAGCCCCAGCATTTT
TRBV6-2/TRBV6-3	NA	TRBD1	TRBJ2-1	CASSYHSPGQGMGNEQFF	TGTGCCAGCAGTTACCATTCACCGGGACAGGGGATGGGGAATGAGCAGTTCTTC
TRBV27	NA	TRBD1	TRBJ1-2	CASSHRPTGDSYGYTF	TGTGCCAGCAGCCATAGACCCACAGGGGATTCCTATGGCTACACCTTC
TRBV9	NA	TRBD2	TRBJ2-1	CASSRLAGGNEQFF	TGTGCCAGCAGTCGACTAGCGGGAGGGAATGAGCAGTTCTTC
TRBV2	NA	TRBD2	TRBJ2-1	CASFRLAGYNEQFF	TGTGCCAGCTTTAGACTAGCGGGATACAATGAGCAGTTCTTC
TRBV7-9	NA	TRBD1	TRBJ2-7	CASSETGNEQYF	TGTGCCAGCAGCGAGACAGGGAACGAGCAGTACTTC
TRBV19	NA	TRBD1	TRBJ1-1	CASSRDRETEAFF	TGTGCCAGCAGCCGGGACAGGGAGACTGAAGCTTTCTTT
TRBV4-3	NA	NA	TRBJ2-2	CASSQVGITGELFF	TGCGCCAGCAGCCAAGTCGGGATTACCGGGGAGCTGTTTTTT
TRBV6-5	NA	NA	TRBJ1-3	CASSYSGGFGNTIYF	TGTGCCAGCAGTTACTCGGGGGGGTTTGGAAACACCATATATTTT
TRBV5-1	NA	TRBD1	TRBJ1-4	CASKLMGQGSEKLFF	TGCGCCAGCAAGTTGATGGGACAGGGGAGTGAAAAACTGTTTTTT
TRBV7-8	NA	TRBD2	TRBJ2-3	CASSLALAVSTDTQYF	TGTGCCAGCAGCTTAGCACTAGCGGTGAGCACAGATACGCAGTATTTT
TRBV7-8	NA	TRBD2	TRBJ2-1	CASSLSGGTSSYNEQFF	TGTGCCAGCAGCTTAAGCGGGGGGACGAGCTCCTACAATGAGCAGTTCTTC
TRBV11-1	NA	NA	TRBJ2-7	CASSLVWGENEQYF	TGTGCCAGCAGCTTAGTCTGGGGGGAGAACGAGCAGTACTTC
TRBV2	NA	TRBD1	TRBJ2-2	CASRGDRGELFF	TGTGCCAGCAGAGGGGACAGGGGTGAGCTGTTTTTT
TRBV29-1	NA	NA	TRBJ1-2	CSVGEKQGVFVHGYTF	TGCAGCGTAGGGGAAAAACAGGGTGTCTTCGTTCATGGCTACACCTTC
TRBV14	NA	NA	TRBJ1-2	CASSQVAGDGYTF	TGTGCCAGCAGCCAAGTGGCAGGGGATGGCTACACCTTC
TRBV5-4	NA	NA	TRBJ2-5	CASSFRGGLGETQYF	TGTGCCAGCAGCTTCCGTGGGGGGTTGGGAGAGACCCAGTACTTC
TRBV11-2	NA	NA	TRBJ2-3	CASSLDPLLDLTDTQYF	TGTGCCAGCAGCTTAGACCCCCTACTAGATTTGACAGATACGCAGTATTTT
TRBV5-1	NA	NA	TRBJ1-2	CASSLVPGESGYTF	TGCGCCAGCAGCTTGGTTCCGGGGGAAAGTGGCTACACCTTC
TRBV27	NA	NA	TRBJ1-1	CASSLRGFETEAFF	TGTGCCAGCAGTTTAAGAGGGTTTGAGACTGAAGCTTTCTTT
TRBV19	NA	NA	TRBJ2-1	CASTQSGGNEQFF	TGTGCCAGTACACAGTCCGGGGGCAATGAGCAGTTCTTC
TRBV12-5	NA	TRBD2	TRBJ2-1	CASGLPSGRAERGQFF	TGTGCTAGTGGTTTGCCTAGCGGGAGGGCCGAACGTGGGCAGTTCTTC
TRBV24-1	NA	NA	TRBJ1-3	CATGGANSGNTIYF	TGTGCCACCGGAGGGGCGAACTCTGGAAACACCATATATTTT
TRBV11-2	NA	NA	TRBJ2-2	CASRGGSWNTGELFF	TGTGCCAGCAGGGGGGGTAGCTGGAACACCGGGGAGCTGTTTTTT
TRBV28	NA	NA	TRBJ1-2	CASSLRLDGYTF	TGTGCCAGCAGTTTGCGCCTAGATGGCTACACCTTC
TRBV24-1	NA	TRBD2	TRBJ2-7	CATSGPLAGAGSYEQYF	TGTGCCACCAGTGGACCCTTAGCGGGGGCGGGTTCCTACGAGCAGTACTTC
TRBV6-5	NA	NA	TRBJ2-3	CASHQGSTDTQYF	TGTGCCAGCCACCAGGGGAGCACAGATACGCAGTATTTT
TRBV2	few	TRBD1	TRBJ1-2	CASSQQTGVNYGYTF	TGTGCCAGCAGTCAACAGACAGGGGTAAACTATGGCTACACCTTC
TRBV5-1	NA	TRBD2	TRBJ2-3	CASSFSGRGTDTQYF	TGCGCCAGCAGCTTTAGCGGGAGGGGGACAGATACGCAGTATTTT
TRBV5-1	NA	NA	TRBJ2-5	CASSPYGGGKGQETQYF	TGCGCCAGCAGCCCGTACGGCGGAGGGAAGGGCCAAGAGACCCAGTACTTC